These 14 T cell receptor beta chains originate from one sample sequenced in a study of metastatic and nonmetastatic thyroid tumors. Using MiXCR, TCRdb re-called clones from the PCR reads. The sample consists of tens of thousands of clones, 24% of them appearing once. All patients were untreated before thyroid surgery. The sequenced material came from tumor tissue. The receptors derive from a female donor with papillary thyroid cancer or a benign thyroid nodule (not recorded which). Some clones in this sample may be carry-over from other donors' samples.

This clone was picked up one time. CDR3 DNA: TGTGCCAGTAGTATTGGAGTGGGACTCCAAAACACTGAAGCTTTCTTT. Translated: CASSIGVGLQNTEAFF. The chain carries TRBV19 and TRBJ1-1, with a tentative D call TRBD1 (5 bases). Trimming stripped 3 bases from V and 2 bases from J, with 16 bases between. The V gene's germline CDR1 is LNHDA and CDR2 SQIVND (reference sequence). CDR3 length: 16 residues.

This rearrangement joins TRBV7-8 to TRBJ2-7; D gene ambiguous. V lost 5 bases and J lost 5, with 19 bases in between. From germline, CDR1 is SGHVS and CDR2 FQNEAQ. The CDR3 has 15 residues. This chain's CDR3 is CASSNRSGRLDEQYF. CDR3 in DNA: TGTGCCAGCAGCAATCGTAGTGGCCGACTTGACGAGCAGTACTTC.

In regard to this clone: Germline and junction disagree at one end, which may indicate a read error. This sequence joins TRBV28 and TRBJ2-1; D may be TRBD2 (5 bases). CDR1 is MDHEN, CDR2 SYDVKM, per germline. The CDR3 has 13 amino acids. CDR3 sequence reads: CASSLTPTNEQFF. CDR3 DNA: TGTGCCAGCAGTCTAACCCCGACTAATGAGCAATTCTTC.

This clone has just a few counts. Since a much larger clone is just one base distant, this may be a read error. This chain connects TRBV7-9 to TRBJ2-1, with no clear D. Deletions cut 5 bases from V and 2 bases from J, with 10 bases between. Germline V gene lookup returns CDR1 SEHNR and CDR2 FQNEAQ (reference sequence). The CDR3 is 14 amino acids. This CDR3 reads CASSRHGAYNEQFF. CDR3 bases: TGTGCCAGCAGCCGACATGGAGCCTACAATGAGCAGTTCTTC.

This clone is labeled as medium-sized (0.01 to 0.1%). The chain couples TRBV11-2 to TRBJ2-2, with 12 bases identical to TRBD2. V lost 2 bases, J lost 1 base, and 2 bases stayed unmatched. CDR3 length: 17 amino acids. CDR1 is SGHAT and CDR2 is FQNNGV in the germline V gene. The CDR3 DNA reads as TGTGCCAGCAGCTTAAGACTAGCGGGAGAGAACACCGGGGAGCTGTTTTTT. It specifies CASSLRLAGENTGELFF.

This clone was seen many times. The J gene is TRBJ1-5, the V gene TRBV6-1, with 9 bases matching TRBD1. This CDR3 spans 17 amino acids. After removal of 7 bases from V and 0 bases from J, the junction contained 10 bases not matched to a gene. Germline CDR1 reads MNHNS; CDR2 reads SASEGT. DNA of the CDR3: TGTGCCAGCACCAGGGCGGGACAGGGATATAGCAATCAGCCCCAGCATTTT. Its translation is CASTRAGQGYSNQPQHF.

By its share, this clone is medium-sized (0.01 to 0.1%). The chain uses TRBV20-1 and TRBJ2-1; 7 bases line up with TRBD2. The CDR3 is 14 amino acids. Per germline, CDR1 DFQATT and CDR2 SNEGSKA (reference sequence). Trimming at V came to 3 bases and at J to 8 bases, leaving 10 bases not matched to a gene. CDR3 in amino acids: CSARASGARDEQFF. The CDR3 DNA follows: TGCAGTGCTAGGGCTAGCGGAGCGAGGGATGAGCAGTTCTTC.

This clone was seen ten or more times. A much larger clone lies a single base off, so this may be a read error. V is TRBV30 and J is TRBJ2-1; the D gene is possibly TRBD1 (5 bases). CDR1 GTSNPN and CDR2 SVGIG come from the germline V gene (reference sequence). The CDR3 spans 12 residues. Here the CDR3 DNA reads TGTGCCTGGAGTGAGTGGGGCAATGAGCAGTCCTTC. Translating gives CAWSEWGNEQSF.

A remark on this clone: The junction and the germline gene differ at one end; a read error may be behind it. The genes are TRBV7-2 and TRBJ2-2; D uncertain. Germline assignment: CDR1 SGHTA and CDR2 FQGNSA. The CDR3 sequence is 13 residues long. The CDR3 DNA follows: TGTGCCAGCAGACAGTCGAACACCCGGGAGCTGTTTTTT. Translation: CASRQSNTRELFF.

This clone has a handful of counts. Since a much larger clone is just one base distant, this may be a read error. The sample contains more than one DNA sequence encoding this CDR3. This sequence joins TRBV20-1 and TRBJ2-5, with D unclear. CDR1 and CDR2 (germline): DFQATT, SNEGSKA (reference sequence). V lost 3 bases, J lost 3 bases, and 14 bases lay in between. The CDR3 extends over 14 amino acids. The CDR3 bases are TGCAGTGCTAGGGATCCCAGCCTCAAAGAGACCCAGTACTTC. Its protein is CSARDPSLKETQYF.

This clone was picked up a small number of times. The chain employs TRBV6-6 and TRBJ2-2; D not certain. Germline V gene data show CDR1 as MNHNY and CDR2 as SVGAGI (reference sequence). The CDR3 has 16 amino acids. Trimming shortened V by 2 bases and J by 6 bases, and 16 bases separated the two germline ends. The CDR3 loop is CASSYRATEFPGELFF. CDR3 nucleotide sequence: TGTGCCAGCAGTTACCGCGCCACGGAATTTCCCGGGGAGCTGTTTTTT.

The J gene is TRBJ2-5, the V gene TRBV4-1; a possible D gene is TRBD1 (6 bases). This CDR3 has 15 amino acids. Germline CDR1 and CDR2: MGHRA and YSYEKL. V was shortened by 1 base and J by 11 bases, with 20 bases between the two germline ends. The CDR3 is CASSQGAGVQDTQYF. The CDR3 DNA sequence: TGCGCCAGCAGCCAAGGGGCAGGGGTCCAAGATACTCAGTACTTC.

This clone was observed many times. The chain links TRBV6-4 to TRBJ2-3; 9 bases map to TRBD2. Trimming cost V 2 bases and J 5 bases; bases outside gene matches: 14. Germline loops: CDR1 MRHNA, CDR2 SNTAGT. CDR3 length: 18 residues. In nucleotides, the CDR3 is TGTGCCAGCAGTGACCGCCAGGGACATAGCGGGAGACGAGATACGCAGTATTTT. Amino acid sequence: CASSDRQGHSGRRDTQYF.

In its sample, this clone was seen many times. V usage is TRBV14 and J usage is TRBJ2-5; D is possibly TRBD1 (6 bases). V gave up 1 base and J gave up 0 bases, with 12 bases separating them. Germline-derived CDR1 and CDR2 are SGHDN and FVKESK. This CDR3 contains 16 residues. The CDR3 here is CASSQVRGRYQETQYF. The CDR3 bases are TGTGCCAGCAGCCAAGTCAGGGGAAGGTACCAAGAGACCCAGTACTTC.